One and the same sample provided the 4 T cell receptor beta chains below, sequenced in a study of HIV-infected patients and healthy controls. No cell fractionation was done, so the repertoire covers all unsorted peripheral blood T cells. cDNA was made from around 0.45 ug RNA using alpha and beta constant primers. Using multiplexing indices, alpha and beta chain libraries were generated apart by chain-specific third strand synthesis. TCRdb reanalysed the 5' RACE reads using MiXCR and keeps one entry per CDR3 protein. The table shows approximately 11,000 distinct CDR3 sequences, with around 9.3% occurring only once. Sequenced here: blood, sampled before antiretroviral therapy. The receptor set was obtained from an adult with HIV infection. The donor label of this sample is uncertain.

This clonotype was found many times. The chain couples TRBV24-1 to TRBJ2-3; D may be TRBD1 (6 bases). Deletions cut 5 bases from V and 6 bases from J, with 14 bases between. Per germline, CDR1 KGHDR and CDR2 SFDVKD. The CDR3 is 14 amino acids. CDR3 residues: CATSGPTGSDTQYF. In DNA form, the CDR3 reads TGTGCCACCAGTGGACCGACAGGTTCGGATACGCAGTATTTT.

This clonotype was seen repeatedly, ten times or more. The gene calls are TRBV10-1 and TRBJ2-7; either TRBD1 or TRBD2 may fit D (5 bases each). V lost 2 bases and J 6 bases, leaving 17 bases between the germline ends. The CDR3 covers 15 residues. Germline assignment: CDR1 WNHNN and CDR2 SYGVQD (reference sequence). The CDR3 protein is CASSEGIGMGREQYF. In DNA, the CDR3 is TGCGCCAGCAGTGAGGGGATCGGGATGGGGCGCGAGCAGTACTTC.

The genes are TRBV5-1 and TRBJ1-5; 12 bases agree with TRBD1. CDR3 length equals 16 residues. Germline lookup yields CDR1 SGHRS and CDR2 YFSETQ. V trimming: 4 bases; J trimming: 5 bases; junction bases outside the gene matches: 7. CDR3 region: CASSPGTGGRDQPQHF. Written as DNA, the CDR3 is TGCGCCAGCAGCCCGGGGACAGGGGGCCGAGATCAGCCCCAGCATTTT.

This clonotype was found many times. This chain links TRBV6-2 or TRBV6-3 with TRBJ2-6; D is unresolved. The CDR3 is 16 amino acids. V was pared by 4 bases and J by 12 bases, with 22 bases between. In germline, CDR1 is MNHEY, CDR2 SVGEGT. This CDR3 reads CASSSQAPDGIGVLTF. In DNA form, the CDR3 reads TGTGCCAGCAGTTCCCAAGCCCCCGACGGAATTGGCGTCCTGACTTTC.